This TCR beta chain comes out of a study of T cells in Graves' hyperthyroidism and ophthalmopathy. The authors deemed Graves' hyperthyroidism stable absent ophthalmopathy progression within 18 months. Uncontrolled infections, other autoimmune diseases, pregnancy or lactation led to exclusion of patients. Clinical symptoms, serum thyroxine and TRAb, thyroid ultrasound and orbital computed tomography were used for the diagnoses. The TCR beta CDR3 regions underwent amplification using RNA transcripts as the source. In the first-round RT-PCR of the TCR CDR3, the HTBI primer set was used. TCRdb analysed the multiplex PCR reads with MiXCR anew, one entry per CDR3 protein. Among 500,000 to 750,000 distinct CDR3 sequences, roughly 46% were seen once, and the ten largest hold roughly 7.7%. CDR3 length: 15 residues. Germline assignment: CDR1 KGHDR and CDR2 SFDVKD. The V gene lost 9 bases and the J gene lost 0 bases, with 14 bases spanning the gap.

This clonotype was counted ten times or more. What it binds is unknown. Study-wide findings and caveats: Among clonotypes expanded in thyroid above 0.001, most were also found in blood.

The V and J genes are TRBV24-1 and TRBJ1-5; no clear D. Material for sequencing was peripheral blood or thyroid tissue (not recorded which). This clonotype was sampled from a woman aged 18-30 years with Graves' hyperthyroidism. The CDR3 sequence is CATGPSGGSNQPQHF. For the CDR3, the DNA is TGTGCCACCGGGCCTTCAGGAGGTAGCAATCAGCCCCAGCATTTT.